One and the same sample provided the 11 T cell receptor beta chains below, sequenced in a study of cytomegalovirus exposure and HLA in healthy donors (dated by TCRdb to 2017 to 2019). Library preparation was by the immunoSEQ multiplex PCR assay. For the multiplex PCR, a mixture combining 60 forward primers for TCR Vbeta segments and 13 reverse primers for TCR Jbeta segments was used. TCRdb took over this immuneACCESS table, retaining in-frame rearrangements with V and J assigned. Such tables are incomplete; in checked studies, under half of the missing clones stem from an unresolved V gene, and the remainder is unexplained. The sample table contains 75,000 to 100,000 clones; only one count was recorded for under 85% of them. The top ten constitute around an eighth of the sample. The sequenced sample consisted of PBMCs. All receptors derive from a woman in her 70s in good health and CMV-seropositive.

This clone was picked up a small number of times. The J gene is TRBJ2-1, the V gene TRBV7-9; D is possibly TRBD2 (6 bases). With 3 bases removed from V and 4 bases from J, the gap between germline ends came to 10 bases. This CDR3 spans 14 amino acids. Germline V gene lookup returns CDR1 SEHNR and CDR2 FQNEAQ (reference sequence). The CDR3 here is CASSLGDFYNEQFF. For the CDR3, the DNA is TGTGCCAGCAGCTTGGGGGACTTTTACAATGAGCAGTTCTTC.

In this sample, this clone turned up once. The chain uses TRBV28 and TRBJ2-1; D is unclear. Between the trimmed V and J ends, which lost 7 bases and 7 bases, there was a span of 20 bases. CDR1 MDHEN and CDR2 SYDVKM come from the germline V gene. The CDR3 runs to 15 residues. CDR3 protein: CASIKHPTRLNEQFF. CDR3 coding DNA: TGTGCCAGCATCAAACACCCGACTCGTCTGAATGAGCAGTTCTTC.

This chain uses TRBV7-9 with TRBJ2-3; D perhaps matches TRBD2 (6 bases). The V gene's germline CDR1 is SEHNR and CDR2 FQNEAQ (reference sequence). Trimming cost V 2 bases and J 6 bases, with 21 bases left between them. The CDR3 is 17 amino acids. DNA of the CDR3: TGTGCCAGCAGCTTACGGAGGACCGCCGGTGGGGGGGATACGCAGTATTTT. It is translated as CASSLRRTAGGGDTQYF.

Regarding this clone: Other nucleotide sequences in the sample specify the same CDR3. This chain links TRBV28 with TRBJ2-3, with TRBD1 identical over 9 bases. The ends lost 0 bases at V and 5 bases at J; junction bases unmatched: 3. CDR3 length equals 15 residues. Per germline, CDR1 MDHEN and CDR2 SYDVKM. CDR3 in DNA: TGTGCCAGCAGTTTATGGCAGGGACAGGGAGATACGCAGTATTTT. It translates to CASSLWQGQGDTQYF.

The J gene is TRBJ2-7, the V gene TRBV7-9; D perhaps matches TRBD2 (5 bases). Trimming pared 1 base from V and 4 bases from J, leaving 11 bases between. Germline V gives CDR1 SEHNR, CDR2 FQNEAQ (reference sequence). The CDR3 consists of 14 residues. The CDR3 nucleotides are TGTGCCAGCAGCTTAGGAGGGCTGGGGTACGAGCAGTACTTC. Its translation is CASSLGGLGYEQYF.

The gene calls are TRBV28 and TRBJ2-3; 9 positions match TRBD2. The germline V gene encodes CDR1 MDHEN and CDR2 SYDVKM. The CDR3 spans 17 residues. Trimming at V came to 4 bases and at J to 3 bases, leaving 11 bases not matched to a gene. CDR3 nucleotides: TGTGCCAGCAGTTCTCCCTCGGGAGCGGGAGGTACAGATACGCAGTATTTT. Translated, it gives CASSSPSGAGGTDTQYF.

CDR3 loop: CASISGGRYNEQFF. CDR3 DNA sequence: TGTGCCAGCATTTCGGGGGGCCGATACAATGAGCAGTTCTTC. The genes are TRBV28 and TRBJ2-1; weak D call: TRBD2 (7 bases). The V gene lost 7 bases and the J gene lost 4 bases, with 14 bases spanning the gap. The CDR3 extends over 14 amino acids. CDR1 and CDR2 from the germline V gene are MDHEN and SYDVKM.

Regarding this clone: At the DNA level, this CDR3 is encoded by other sequences in the same sample as well. This sequence joins TRBV7-8 and TRBJ1-2; D call uncertain. The CDR3 sequence is 14 residues long. V lost 5 bases to trimming and J lost 11 bases, with 21 bases between them. Germline CDR1 SGHVS, CDR2 FQNEAQ. For the CDR3, the DNA is TGTGCCAGCAGCCCCATTCCTGATCTAGTTAGTTACACCTTC. It is translated as CASSPIPDLVSYTF.

The chain is built from TRBV13 and TRBJ2-3; 8 nucleotides align to TRBD2. The V segment lost 1 base and the J segment 4 bases; nucleotides outside the gene matches: 1. This CDR3 contains 14 residues. Germline values: CDR1 PRHDT, CDR2 FYEKMQ (reference sequence). The DNA for the CDR3 is TGTGCCAGCAGCTTAGAACTAGCGGCAGATACGCAGTATTTT. Protein sequence: CASSLELAADTQYF.

This clone was observed a handful of times. The rearrangement joins TRBV10-1 to TRBJ1-2, with TRBD1 as a possible D gene (6 bases). Looked up from germline, CDR1 is WNHNN and CDR2 is SYGVQD (reference sequence). The V end lost 3 bases, the J end lost 5 bases, and 10 bases lay between the germline ends. The CDR3 extends over 13 amino acids. CDR3 DNA sequence: TGCGCCAGCAGTGAAACAGGGCCGTATGGCTACACCTTC. Translated, it gives CASSETGPYGYTF.

The chain couples TRBV19 to TRBJ2-7; a weak D match, TRBD1 (5 bases). The CDR3 is 14 amino acids. The V and J ends lost 3 bases and 4 bases respectively, with 13 bases between them. CDR1 is LNHDA and CDR2 is SQIVND in the germline V gene (reference sequence). The CDR3 loop reads CASSIGQGRYEQYF. CDR3 DNA: TGTGCCAGTAGTATTGGGCAGGGTCGGTACGAGCAGTACTTC.